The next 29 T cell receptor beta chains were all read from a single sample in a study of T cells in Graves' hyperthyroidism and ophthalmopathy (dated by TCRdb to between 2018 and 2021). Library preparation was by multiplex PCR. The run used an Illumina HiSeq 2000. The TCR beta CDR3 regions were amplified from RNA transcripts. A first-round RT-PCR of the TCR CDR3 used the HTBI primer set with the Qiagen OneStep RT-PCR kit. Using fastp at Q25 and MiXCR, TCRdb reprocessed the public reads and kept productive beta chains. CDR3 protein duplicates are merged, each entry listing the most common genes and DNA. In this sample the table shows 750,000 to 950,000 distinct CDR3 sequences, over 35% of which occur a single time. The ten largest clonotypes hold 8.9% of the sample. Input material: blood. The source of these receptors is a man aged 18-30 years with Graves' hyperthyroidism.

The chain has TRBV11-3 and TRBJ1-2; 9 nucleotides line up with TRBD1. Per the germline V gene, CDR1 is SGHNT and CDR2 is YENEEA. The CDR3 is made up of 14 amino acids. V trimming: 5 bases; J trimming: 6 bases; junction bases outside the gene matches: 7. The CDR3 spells CASSGTGRDNGYTF. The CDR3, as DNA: TGTGCCAGCAGCGGGACAGGGAGGGATAATGGCTACACCTTC.

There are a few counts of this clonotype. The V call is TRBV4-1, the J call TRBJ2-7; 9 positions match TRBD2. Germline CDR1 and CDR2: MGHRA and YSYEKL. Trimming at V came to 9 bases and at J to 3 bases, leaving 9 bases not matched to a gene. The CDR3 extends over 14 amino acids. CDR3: CARVRTSAFYEQYF. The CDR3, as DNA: TGCGCCAGGGTTCGGACTAGCGCCTTCTACGAGCAGTACTTC.

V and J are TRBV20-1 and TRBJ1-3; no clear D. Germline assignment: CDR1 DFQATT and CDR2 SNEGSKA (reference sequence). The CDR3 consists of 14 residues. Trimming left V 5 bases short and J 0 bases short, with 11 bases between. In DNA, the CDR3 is TGCAGTGCTTCCAGTTCCCTCTCTGGAAACACCATATATTTT. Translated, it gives CSASSSLSGNTIYF.

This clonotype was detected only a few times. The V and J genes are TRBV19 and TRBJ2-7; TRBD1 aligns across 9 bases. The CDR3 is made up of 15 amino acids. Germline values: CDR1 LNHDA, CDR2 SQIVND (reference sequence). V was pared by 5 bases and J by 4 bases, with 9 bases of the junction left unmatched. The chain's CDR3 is CASSPAGQGEYEQYF. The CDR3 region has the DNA TGTGCCAGTAGTCCTGCGGGACAGGGAGAATACGAGCAGTACTTC.

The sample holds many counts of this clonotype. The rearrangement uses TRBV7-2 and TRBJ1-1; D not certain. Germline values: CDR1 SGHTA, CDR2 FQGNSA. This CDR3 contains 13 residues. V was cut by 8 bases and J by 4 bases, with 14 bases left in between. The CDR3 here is CASGLQLGTEAFF. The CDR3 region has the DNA TGTGCCAGCGGACTACAATTGGGCACTGAAGCTTTCTTT.

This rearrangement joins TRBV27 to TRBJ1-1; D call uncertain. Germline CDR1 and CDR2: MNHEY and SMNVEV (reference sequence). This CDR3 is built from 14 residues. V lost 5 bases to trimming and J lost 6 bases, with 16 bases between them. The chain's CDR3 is CASSPGSGNAEAFF. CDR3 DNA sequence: TGTGCCAGCAGTCCAGGATCAGGTAACGCTGAAGCTTTCTTT.

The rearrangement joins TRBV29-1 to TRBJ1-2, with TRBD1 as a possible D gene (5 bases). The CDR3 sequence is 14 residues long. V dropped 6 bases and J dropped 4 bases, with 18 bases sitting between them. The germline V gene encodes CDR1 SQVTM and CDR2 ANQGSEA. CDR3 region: CSVLEGRGTYGYTF. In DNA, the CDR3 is TGCAGCGTGTTGGAGGGTAGGGGCACCTATGGCTACACCTTC.

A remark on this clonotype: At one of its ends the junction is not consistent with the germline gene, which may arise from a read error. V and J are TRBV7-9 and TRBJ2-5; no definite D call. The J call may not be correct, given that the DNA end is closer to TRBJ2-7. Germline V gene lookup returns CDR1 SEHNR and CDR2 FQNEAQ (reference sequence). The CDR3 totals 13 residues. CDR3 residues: CASSQWVTYEQYF. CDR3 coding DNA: TGCGCCAGCAGCCAATGGGTTACCTACGAGCAGTACTTC.

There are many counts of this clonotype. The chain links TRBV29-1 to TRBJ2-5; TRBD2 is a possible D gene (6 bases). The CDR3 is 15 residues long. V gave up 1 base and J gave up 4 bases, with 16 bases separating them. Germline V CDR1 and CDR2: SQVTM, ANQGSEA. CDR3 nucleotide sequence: TGCAGCGTTGAAGCGGGACTTGGGTTGGGAGAGACCCAGTACTTC. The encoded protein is CSVEAGLGLGETQYF.

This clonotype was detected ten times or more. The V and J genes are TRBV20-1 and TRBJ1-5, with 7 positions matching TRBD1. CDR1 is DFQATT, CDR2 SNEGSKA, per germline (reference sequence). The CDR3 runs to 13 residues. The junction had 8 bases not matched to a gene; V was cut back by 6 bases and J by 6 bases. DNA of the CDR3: TGCAGTGCGGTATCGACAGGGAGTCAGCCCCAGCATTTT. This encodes CSAVSTGSQPQHF.

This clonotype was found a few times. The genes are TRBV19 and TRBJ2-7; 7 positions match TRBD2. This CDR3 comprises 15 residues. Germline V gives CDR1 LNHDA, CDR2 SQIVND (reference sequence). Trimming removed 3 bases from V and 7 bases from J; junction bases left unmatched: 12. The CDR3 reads CASSIGGSGDLEQYF. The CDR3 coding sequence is TGTGCCAGTAGTATTGGAGGCAGCGGGGACTTGGAGCAGTACTTC.

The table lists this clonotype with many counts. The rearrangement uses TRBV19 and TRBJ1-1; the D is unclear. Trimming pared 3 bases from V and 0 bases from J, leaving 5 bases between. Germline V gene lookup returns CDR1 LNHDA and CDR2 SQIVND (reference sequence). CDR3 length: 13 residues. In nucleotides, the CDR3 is TGTGCCAGTAGTATTTGGGTGAACACTGAAGCTTTCTTT. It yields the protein CASSIWVNTEAFF.

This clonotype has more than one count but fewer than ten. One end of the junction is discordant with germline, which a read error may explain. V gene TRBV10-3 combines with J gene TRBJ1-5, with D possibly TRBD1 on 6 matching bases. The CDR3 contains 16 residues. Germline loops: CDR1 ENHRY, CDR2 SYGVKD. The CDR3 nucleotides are TGTGCCAGCAGTCACCCGGGACAAGGTCCGGCTCAGCCCCAGCATTTT. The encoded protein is CASSHPGQGPAQPQHF.

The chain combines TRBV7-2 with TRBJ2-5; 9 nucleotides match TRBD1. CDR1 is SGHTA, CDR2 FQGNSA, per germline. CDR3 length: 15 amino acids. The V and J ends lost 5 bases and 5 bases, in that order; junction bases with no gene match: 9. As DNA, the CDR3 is TGTGCCAGCAGCCCCGGGACAGGGAGATTTGAGACCCAGTACTTC. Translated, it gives CASSPGTGRFETQYF. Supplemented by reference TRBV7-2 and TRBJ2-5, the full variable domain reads GAGVSQSPSNKVTEKGKDVELRCDPISGHTALYWYRQSLGQGLEFLIYFQGNSAPDKSGLPSDRFSAERTGGSVSTLTIQRTQQEDSAVYLCASSPGTGRFETQYFGPGTRLLVL.

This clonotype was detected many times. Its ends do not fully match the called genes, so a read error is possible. The CDR3 reads CASSLGTGYEQYF. Here the CDR3 DNA reads TGTGCCAGCAGCCTCGGGACTGGCTACGAGCAGTACTTC. The genes are TRBV5-1 and TRBJ2-7, with D possibly matching TRBD2 (6 bases). Looked up from germline, CDR1 is SGHRS and CDR2 is YFSETQ. The CDR3 is made up of 13 amino acids.

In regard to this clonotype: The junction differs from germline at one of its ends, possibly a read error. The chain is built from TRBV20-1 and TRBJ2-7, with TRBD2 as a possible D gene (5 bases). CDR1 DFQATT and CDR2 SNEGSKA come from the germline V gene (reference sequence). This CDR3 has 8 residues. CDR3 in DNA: TGCAGTGCTCCCCGCGGGTTCTTC. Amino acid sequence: CSAPRGFF.

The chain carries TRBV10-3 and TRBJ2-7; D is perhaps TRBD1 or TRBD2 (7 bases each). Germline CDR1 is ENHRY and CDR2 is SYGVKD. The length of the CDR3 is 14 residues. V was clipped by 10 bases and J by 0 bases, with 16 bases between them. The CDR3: CASAAGQSSYEQYF. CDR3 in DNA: TGTGCCAGCGCAGCGGGACAGAGCTCCTACGAGCAGTACTTC.

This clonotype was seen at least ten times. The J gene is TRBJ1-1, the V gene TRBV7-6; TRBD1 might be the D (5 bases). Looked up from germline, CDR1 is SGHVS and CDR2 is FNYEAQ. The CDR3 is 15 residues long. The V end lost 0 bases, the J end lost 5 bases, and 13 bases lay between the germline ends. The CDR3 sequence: CASSLAGGEGTEAFF. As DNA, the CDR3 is TGTGCCAGCAGCTTAGCGGGCGGGGAGGGGACTGAAGCTTTCTTT.

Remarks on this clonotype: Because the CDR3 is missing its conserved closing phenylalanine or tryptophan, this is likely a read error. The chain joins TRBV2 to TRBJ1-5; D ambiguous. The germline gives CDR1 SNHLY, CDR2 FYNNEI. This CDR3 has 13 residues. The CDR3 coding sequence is TGCGCCAGCAGCCAAGACCCTTATCAGCCCCAGCATTTA. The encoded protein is CASSQDPYQPQHL.

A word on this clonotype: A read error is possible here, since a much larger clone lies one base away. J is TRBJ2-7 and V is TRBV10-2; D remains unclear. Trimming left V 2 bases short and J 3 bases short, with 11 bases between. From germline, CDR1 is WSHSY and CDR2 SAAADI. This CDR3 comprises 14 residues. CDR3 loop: CASSERPGYYEQYF. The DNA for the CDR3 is TGCGCCAGCAGTGAGCGTCCGGGCTACTACGAGCAGTACTTC.

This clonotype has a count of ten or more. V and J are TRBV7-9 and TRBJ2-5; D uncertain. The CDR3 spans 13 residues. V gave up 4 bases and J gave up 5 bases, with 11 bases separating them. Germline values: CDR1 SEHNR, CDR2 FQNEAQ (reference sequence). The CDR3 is CASSWEGKETQYF. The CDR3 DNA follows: TGTGCCAGCAGCTGGGAAGGGAAGGAGACCCAGTACTTC.

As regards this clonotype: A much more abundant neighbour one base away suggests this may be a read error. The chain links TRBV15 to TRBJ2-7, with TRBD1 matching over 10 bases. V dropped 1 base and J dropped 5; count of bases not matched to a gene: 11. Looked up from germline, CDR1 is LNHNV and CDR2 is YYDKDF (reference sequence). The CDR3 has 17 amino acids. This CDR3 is CATSRVGGTGDFDEQYF. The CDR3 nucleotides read TGTGCCACCAGCAGAGTCGGGGGGACAGGGGATTTCGACGAGCAGTACTTC.

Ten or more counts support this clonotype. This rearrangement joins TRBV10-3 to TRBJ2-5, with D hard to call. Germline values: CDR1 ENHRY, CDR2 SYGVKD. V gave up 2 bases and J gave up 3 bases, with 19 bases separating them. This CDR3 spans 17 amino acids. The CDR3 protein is CAISENMSWPGEETQYF. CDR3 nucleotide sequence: TGTGCCATCAGTGAGAATATGAGTTGGCCTGGCGAAGAGACCCAGTACTTC.

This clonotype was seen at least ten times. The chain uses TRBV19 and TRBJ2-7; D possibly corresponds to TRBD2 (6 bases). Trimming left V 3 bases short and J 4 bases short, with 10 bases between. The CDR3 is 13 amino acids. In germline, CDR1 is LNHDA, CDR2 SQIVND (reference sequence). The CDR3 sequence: CASSMAGWYEQYF. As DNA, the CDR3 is TGTGCCAGTAGTATGGCGGGATGGTACGAGCAGTACTTC.

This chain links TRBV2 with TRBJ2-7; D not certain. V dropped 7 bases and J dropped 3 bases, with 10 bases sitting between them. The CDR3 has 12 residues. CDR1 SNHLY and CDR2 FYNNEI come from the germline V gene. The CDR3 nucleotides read TGTGCCAGCAACACACGCTACTACGAGCAGTACTTC. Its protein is CASNTRYYEQYF.

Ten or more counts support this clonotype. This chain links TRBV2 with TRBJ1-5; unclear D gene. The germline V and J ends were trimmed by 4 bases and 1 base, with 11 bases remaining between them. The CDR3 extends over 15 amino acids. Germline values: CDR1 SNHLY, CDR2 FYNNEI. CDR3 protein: CASSARVRSNQPQHF. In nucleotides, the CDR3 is TGTGCCAGCAGTGCGAGGGTTAGAAGCAATCAGCCCCAGCATTTT.

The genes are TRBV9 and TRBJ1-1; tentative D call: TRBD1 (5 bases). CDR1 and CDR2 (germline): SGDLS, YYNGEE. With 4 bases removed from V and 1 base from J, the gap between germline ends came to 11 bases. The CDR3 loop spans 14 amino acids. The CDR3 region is CASSHWGGNTEAFF. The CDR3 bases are TGTGCCAGCAGCCATTGGGGGGGGAACACTGAAGCTTTCTTT.

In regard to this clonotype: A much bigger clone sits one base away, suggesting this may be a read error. CDR3 amino acids: CSVKKATNEKLLF. In nucleotides, the CDR3 is TGCAGCGTTAAGAAGGCAACTAATGAAAAACTGCTTTTT. V is TRBV29-1 and J is TRBJ1-4, with D unresolved. Germline CDR1 reads SQVTM; CDR2 reads ANQGSEA. The CDR3 runs 13 residues.

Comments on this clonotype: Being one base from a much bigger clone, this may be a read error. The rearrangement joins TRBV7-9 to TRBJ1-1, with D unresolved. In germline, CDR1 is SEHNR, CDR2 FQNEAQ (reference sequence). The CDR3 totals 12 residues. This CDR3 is CAYSTWDTEAFF. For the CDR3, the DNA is TGTGCTTACTCAACTTGGGACACTGAAGCTTTCTTT.